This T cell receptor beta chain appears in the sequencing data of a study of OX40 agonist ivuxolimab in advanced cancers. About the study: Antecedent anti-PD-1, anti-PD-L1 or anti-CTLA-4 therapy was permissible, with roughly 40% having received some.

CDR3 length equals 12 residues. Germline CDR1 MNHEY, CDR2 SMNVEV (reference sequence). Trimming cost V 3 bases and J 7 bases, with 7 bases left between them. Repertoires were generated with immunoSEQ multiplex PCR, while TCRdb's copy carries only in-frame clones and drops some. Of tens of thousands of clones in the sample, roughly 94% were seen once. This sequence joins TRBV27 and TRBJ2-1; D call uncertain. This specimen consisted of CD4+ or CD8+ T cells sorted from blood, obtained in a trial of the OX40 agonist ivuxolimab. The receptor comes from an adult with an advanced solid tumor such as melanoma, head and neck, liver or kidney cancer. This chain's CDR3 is CASSFNGNEQFF. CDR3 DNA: TGTGCCAGCAGTTTTAACGGAAATGAGCAGTTCTTC.